This T cell receptor (beta chain) came from a study of T cell repertoires in cytomegalovirus infection. The overall study: The public TCR beta signatures pointed to both CMV infection and matching HLA type. Overall study findings and caveats: CMV-specific HLA-C-restricted TCR beta clonotypes dominated the ex vivo response. Adding up the frequency of public TCR beta families identified people who carried CMV plus the relevant HLA.

In germline, CDR1 is SGHNT, CDR2 YYREEE (reference sequence). Trimming removed 4 bases from V and 0 bases from J; junction bases left unmatched: 9. This CDR3 is 18 amino acids long. MiXCR was run by TCRdb on the reads, yielding one entry per CDR3 protein. The sample yields about 450,000 distinct CDR3 sequences, 31% seen once. As to this clonotype: Its antigen is not identified.

The receptor's source is a human donor in good health (CMV status not recorded). Some clones in this sample may be carry-over from other donors' samples. Sequencing was performed on PBMCs. This rearrangement joins TRBV5-4 to TRBJ2-1; 11 positions match TRBD2. The DNA for the CDR3 is TGTGCCAGCAGCCCACCCTTCCTAGCGGGGGGCTCCTACAATGAGCAGTTCTTC. This gives the protein CASSPPFLAGGSYNEQFF.